A single sample gave rise to the 11 T cell receptor beta chains below, sequenced in a study of CD8 T cells in Susac syndrome. A quantity of about 0.5 to 1 ug RNA underwent reverse transcription using random hexamers. TCRdb re-analysed the immunoSEQ multiplex PCR reads in MiXCR, keeping a single row per CDR3 protein. The table includes roughly 140,000 distinct CDR3 sequences, 85% to 95% detected once. The sequenced material came from CD8+ T cells from PBMCs. The receptors here all came from a human donor with multiple sclerosis.

The rearrangement uses TRBV6-2 or TRBV6-3 and TRBJ2-7; 9 nucleotides align to TRBD1. Germline CDR1 and CDR2: MNHEY and SVGEGT. J gave up 6 bases and V 0 bases, and 9 bases lay outside the gene matches. The CDR3 covers 16 residues. The CDR3 is CASSYSSQGAFGEQYF. The CDR3 nucleotides read TGTGCCAGCAGTTACTCTTCACAGGGGGCGTTCGGCGAGCAGTACTTC.

The chain couples TRBV20-1 to TRBJ1-2; D possibly corresponds to TRBD1 (6 bases). V was shortened by 6 bases and J by 7 bases, with 15 bases between the two germline ends. CDR3 size: 12 residues. The germline V gene has CDR1 DFQATT and CDR2 SNEGSKA (reference sequence). The CDR3 coding sequence is TGCAGTGCCAACCGAGGGGGGCTTGGCTACACCTTC. Translation gives CSANRGGLGYTF.

The chain uses TRBV3-1 and TRBJ2-1, with TRBD1 matching over 7 bases. CDR1 is LGHDT and CDR2 is YNNKEL in the germline V gene (reference sequence). The CDR3 contains 16 residues. V shed 0 bases, J shed 3 bases, and the junction held 5 bases outside the gene matches. This chain's CDR3 is CASSQEGGAFYNEQFF. DNA for the CDR3: TGTGCCAGCAGCCAAGAAGGGGGCGCCTTCTACAATGAGCAGTTCTTC.

This clonotype was counted once. This rearrangement joins TRBV14 to TRBJ2-4; maybe TRBD2 (7 bases). Germline assignment: CDR1 SGHDN and CDR2 FVKESK. Trimming shortened V by 3 bases and J by 0 bases, and 9 bases separated the two germline ends. The CDR3 runs to 15 residues. The CDR3 DNA reads as TGTGCCAGCAGCCACGGGGGGCTAGCCAAAAACATTCAGTACTTC. Its protein is CASSHGGLAKNIQYF.

V is TRBV7-2 and J is TRBJ1-1, with D possibly being TRBD1 (6 bases). CDR3 length equals 16 residues. With 3 bases removed from V and 3 bases from J, the gap between germline ends came to 17 bases. Germline CDR1 is SGHTA and CDR2 is FQGNSA. CDR3 DNA sequence: TGTGCCAGCAGCTTGTACCTTTACAGGGATCACACTGAAGCTTTCTTT. Its translation is CASSLYLYRDHTEAFF.

This chain uses TRBV25-1 with TRBJ2-7; D unclear. Trimming removed 1 base from V and 2 bases from J, with 15 bases in between. The length of the CDR3 is 16 residues. CDR1 and CDR2 from the germline V gene are MGHDK and SYGVNS. The CDR3 DNA is TGTGCCAGCAGTGAATCTAAGATTACGACCACCTACGAGCAGTACTTC. It specifies CASSESKITTTYEQYF.

CDR3 nucleotides: TGTGCCAGCAGTTTGAGGCCGAATGAGCAGTTCTTC. Its translation is CASSLRPNEQFF. The chain combines TRBV12-3 or TRBV12-4 with TRBJ2-1; D ambiguous. Trimming shortened V by 3 bases and J by 7 bases, and 7 bases separated the two germline ends. CDR3 length: 12 residues.

V and J are TRBV3-1 and TRBJ1-6; no reliable D call. Germline CDR1 and CDR2: LGHDT and YNNKEL (reference sequence). The CDR3 has 13 amino acids. Trimming shortened V by 4 bases and J by 13 bases, and 14 bases separated the two germline ends. Written as DNA, the CDR3 is TGTGCCAGCAGCCCAAACACCGGGAAGCCCCTCCACTTT. Translated: CASSPNTGKPLHF.

This rearrangement joins TRBV6-4 to TRBJ2-3; 7 bases fit TRBD1. Germline V gene sequence: CDR1 MRHNA, CDR2 SNTAGT. Losses at the gene ends were 4 bases for V and 4 bases for J; bases not matched to a gene: 8. This CDR3 is 15 amino acids long. The CDR3 bases are TGTGCCAGCAGTGCGTCGCCGACAGGGTCAGATACGCAGTATTTT. Its translation: CASSASPTGSDTQYF.

The V call is TRBV16, the J call TRBJ1-1, with D possibly being TRBD1 (5 bases). The CDR3 is 13 amino acids. Trimming cost V 0 bases and J 4 bases, with 6 bases left between them. Germline V gives CDR1 KGHSY, CDR2 FQNENV. The CDR3 here is CASSQSGGTEAFF. In DNA form, the CDR3 reads TGTGCCAGCAGCCAATCCGGGGGCACTGAAGCTTTCTTT.

This clonotype came up once. This chain connects TRBV5-6 to TRBJ1-2, with TRBD1 as a possible D gene (5 bases). The V end was cut by 2 bases, the J end by 3 bases, with 14 bases between. Germline V gene lookup returns CDR1 SGHDT and CDR2 YYEEEE. The CDR3 sequence is 15 residues long. CDR3 bases: TGTGCCAGCAGCTTCCGGGACCGAGAGGACTATGGCTACACCTTC. Its translation: CASSFRDREDYGYTF.